This T cell receptor (beta chain) was recorded in a study of T cell repertoires in cytomegalovirus infection. MiXCR, run by TCRdb on the reads, gives a single entry per CDR3 protein. The repertoire holds approximately 200,000 distinct CDR3 sequences, roughly 20% seen once, with 18% in the top ten. The CDR3 sequence is 14 residues long. The V end was cut by 1 base, the J end by 2 bases, with 9 bases between. This clonotype was seen only a few times. V is TRBV12-3 or TRBV12-4 and J is TRBJ2-7, with D perhaps matching TRBD1 or TRBD2 (5 bases each). Sequenced input: CD8+ T cells from PBMCs. The source of this sequence is a human donor in good health (CMV status not recorded). Some clones in this sample may be carry-over from other donors' samples. CDR3 nucleotides: TGTGCCAGCAGTTTAGAGGGACGGGCCTACGAGCAGTACTTC. This codes for CASSLEGRAYEQYF.